This T cell receptor beta chain was observed in a study of Ad26.COV2.S vaccination and SARS-CoV-2 variants. Sequenced by immunoSEQ multiplex PCR; TCRdb stores in-frame clones only, minus some. Altogether about 180,000 clones are present, roughly nine tenths being singletons, with the ten largest covering about 5.9%. Whole-study findings and limits: Spike-specific CD8+ and CD4+ T cell responses reportedly showed substantial breadth after vaccination. Individuals receiving vaccine had higher spike-specific TCR breadth than placebo recipients did. Non-spike TCR breadth was similar in vaccine and placebo recipients. TCR breadth and depth analyses may have underestimated total T cell responses.

A single count supports this clone. Its cognate antigen is unknown. The CDR3 runs 13 residues. Trimming removed 0 bases from V and 4 bases from J, with 9 bases in between. Germline CDR1 reads SQVTM; CDR2 reads ANQGSEA. The chain links TRBV29-1 to TRBJ1-2; no clear D gene. The receptor was isolated from a human donor who had recovered from COVID-19. This specimen was peripheral blood, taken after recovery from COVID-19. The CDR3 DNA reads TGCAGCGTTGAAGATGGGTCAAGCTATGGCTACACCTTC. Amino acids: CSVEDGSSYGYTF.